A single sample gave rise to the 24 T cell receptor beta chains below, sequenced in a study of Tregs in tolerant kidney transplant recipients. Using immunoSEQ multiplex PCR, the repertoire was profiled, and TCRdb retains in-frame clones only, with some absent. Counted here are about 56,000 clones, approximately 82% occurring once; the ten biggest clones make up 4% to 6.5%. The material sequenced was CD4+ T cells from blood. Source of these receptors: a human donor in good health.

This clone showed up just once. J is TRBJ2-2 and V is TRBV7-9; TRBD2 matches at 10 bases. This CDR3 comprises 18 residues. The V gene's germline CDR1 is SEHNR and CDR2 FQNEAQ (reference sequence). V trimming: 1 base; J trimming: 3 bases; junction bases outside the gene matches: 8. Here the CDR3 DNA reads TGTGCCAGCAGCTTAGAGCGGCTAGCGGGAGTTTACACCGGGGAGCTGTTTTTT. Encoded protein: CASSLERLAGVYTGELFF.

This clone showed up just once. The chain links TRBV5-6 to TRBJ1-3; no clear D gene. V was trimmed by 4 bases and J by 0 bases, leaving 8 bases between them. The CDR3 loop spans 14 amino acids. CDR1 and CDR2 (germline): SGHDT, YYEEEE. The CDR3 loop reads CASSKQSSGNTIYF. DNA of the CDR3: TGTGCCAGCAGCAAACAAAGCTCTGGAAACACCATATATTTT.

The CDR3 reads CASSFDVTPYRSYEQYF. For the CDR3, the DNA is TGTGCCAGCAGCTTCGATGTCACTCCGTACCGCTCCTACGAGCAGTACTTC. This chain uses TRBV11-2 with TRBJ2-7, with D uncertain. The ends were cut back, 3 bases at V and 0 bases at J, with 18 bases in the middle. The CDR3 is 17 amino acids. In germline, CDR1 is SGHAT, CDR2 FQNNGV.

The chain joins TRBV2 to TRBJ1-5; D call uncertain. There are 14 residues in the CDR3. V lost 6 bases and J lost 7, with 16 bases in between. The germline CDR1 and CDR2 sequences are SNHLY and FYNNEI. The CDR3: CASSESTSSQPQHF. CDR3 in DNA: TGTGCCAGCAGCGAATCAACTTCGTCGCAGCCCCAGCATTTT.

V usage is TRBV7-2 and J usage is TRBJ2-1, with D perhaps assigned TRBD1 or TRBD2 (6 bases each). Trimming left V 1 base short and J 8 bases short, with 15 bases between. There are 15 residues in the CDR3. CDR1 and CDR2 from the germline V gene are SGHTA and FQGNSA. The DNA of the CDR3 is TGTGCCAGCAGCTTAGGGAGGAGGGGGGCCGATGAGCAGTTCTTC. Translating it yields CASSLGRRGADEQFF. Based on the CDR3 plus reference TRBV7-2 and TRBJ2-1, the full variable domain is GAGVSQSPSNKVTEKGKDVELRCDPISGHTALYWYRQSLGQGLEFLIYFQGNSAPDKSGLPSDRFSAERTGGSVSTLTIQRTQQEDSAVYLCASSLGRRGADEQFFGPGTRLTVL.

J is TRBJ2-7 and V is TRBV4-1; 14 nucleotides agree with TRBD2. V lost 6 bases to trimming and J lost 2 bases; unmatched junction nucleotides: 12. The CDR3 spans 18 residues. Germline V lookup: CDR1 MGHRA, CDR2 YSYEKL. CDR3 bases: TGCGCCAGCAGGAGAACCGGGACTAGCGGGGGTCCTACCTACGAGCAGTACTTC. Amino acids: CASRRTGTSGGPTYEQYF.

This chain uses TRBV6-5 with TRBJ1-3; no firm D call. Germline loops: CDR1 MNHEY, CDR2 SVGAGI. The CDR3 is 13 residues long. The V and J ends lost 2 bases and 8 bases respectively, with 10 bases between them. Written as DNA, the CDR3 is TGTGCCAGCAGTTACCGGGGAGGTCACACCATATATTTT. This gives the protein CASSYRGGHTIYF.

The chain employs TRBV19 and TRBJ2-5, with D unclear. Germline V gives CDR1 LNHDA, CDR2 SQIVND (reference sequence). CDR3 length equals 14 residues. V lost 6 bases to trimming and J lost 3 bases, with 14 bases between them. As DNA, the CDR3 is TGTGCCAGTAGCATTGCCAAGGGTAAAGAGACCCAGTACTTC. This gives the protein CASSIAKGKETQYF.

V is TRBV4-3 and J is TRBJ2-3; TRBD2 aligns across 7 bases. V lost 4 bases and J lost 5; bases outside the gene matches: 6. This CDR3 contains 14 residues. Germline V gene data show CDR1 as LGHNA and CDR2 as YSLEER. DNA of the CDR3: TGCGCCAGCAGCCCCGGACTAGGGGAAGATACGCAGTATTTT. This translates into CASSPGLGEDTQYF.

J is TRBJ1-2 and V is TRBV7-2, with a tentative D call TRBD1 (5 bases). Germline V gene data show CDR1 as SGHTA and CDR2 as FQGNSA. The CDR3 is made up of 14 amino acids. Trimming cost V 4 bases and J 6 bases, with 15 bases left between them. As DNA, the CDR3 is TGTGCCAGCAGCTCACCGGGACGGAGGAATGGCTACACCTTC. Translated, it gives CASSSPGRRNGYTF. Full variable domain (remainder filled in from reference TRBV7-2 and TRBJ1-2): GAGVSQSPSNKVTEKGKDVELRCDPISGHTALYWYRQSLGQGLEFLIYFQGNSAPDKSGLPSDRFSAERTGGSVSTLTIQRTQQEDSAVYLCASSSPGRRNGYTFGSGTRLTVV.

CDR3 sequence reads: CASSPPPNLLTPNYGYTF. The CDR3 region has the DNA TGTGCCAGCAGCCCACCTCCGAACCTACTCACACCGAACTATGGCTACACCTTC. The rearrangement joins TRBV7-2 to TRBJ1-2; D not certain. CDR1 and CDR2 (germline): SGHTA, FQGNSA. CDR3 length equals 18 residues. V lost 5 bases and J 2 bases, leaving 24 bases between the germline ends.

Only a few counts were recorded for this clone. The sample holds other DNA sequences that translate to the same CDR3. The chain joins TRBV4-3 to TRBJ2-5; D remains ambiguous. With 0 bases removed from V and 3 bases from J, the gap between germline ends came to 5 bases. The CDR3 is 13 amino acids. CDR1 and CDR2 (germline): LGHNA, YSLEER. The CDR3 is CASSQDREETQYF. CDR3 nucleotides: TGCGCCAGCAGCCAAGATCGAGAAGAGACCCAGTACTTC.

The chain carries TRBV7-9 and TRBJ2-3; perhaps TRBD1 as D (7 bases). V lost 5 bases and J 1 base, leaving 10 bases between the germline ends. Germline CDR1 reads SEHNR; CDR2 reads FQNEAQ (reference sequence). The CDR3 is 14 amino acids. CDR3 coding DNA: TGTGCCAGCAGCCAGGGGGAGGGCACAGATACGCAGTATTTT. It specifies CASSQGEGTDTQYF.

The chain links TRBV5-6 to TRBJ2-1; maybe TRBD2 (6 bases). The CDR3 contains 18 residues. V lost 4 bases to trimming and J lost 0 bases, with 20 bases between them. Germline assignment: CDR1 SGHDT and CDR2 YYEEEE. CDR3 in amino acids: CASSPRGGGISSYNEQFF. CDR3 DNA: TGTGCCAGCAGCCCGCGCGGTGGGGGGATAAGCTCCTACAATGAGCAGTTCTTC.

The chain uses TRBV7-9 and TRBJ2-2, with 9 bases that match TRBD2. CDR1 is SEHNR and CDR2 is FQNEAQ in the germline V gene (reference sequence). The CDR3 runs to 17 residues. V gave up 5 bases and J gave up 3 bases; unmatched junction bases: 10. CDR3 residues: CASSRLGLAGHTGELFF. The CDR3 DNA reads TGTGCCAGCAGCCGCCTTGGGCTAGCGGGGCACACCGGGGAGCTGTTTTTT.

The chain couples TRBV5-1 to TRBJ1-4; D is uncertain. There are 15 residues in the CDR3. V was cut by 0 bases and J by 7 bases, with 13 bases left in between. Germline V gene data show CDR1 as SGHRS and CDR2 as YFSETQ. CDR3: CASSLGLGSGEKLFF. CDR3 DNA: TGCGCCAGCAGCTTGGGGCTGGGGAGCGGTGAAAAACTGTTTTTT.

The chain has TRBV5-1 and TRBJ2-7; D is unclear. The ends were cut back, 5 bases at V and 3 bases at J, with 15 bases in the middle. The germline CDR1 and CDR2 sequences are SGHRS and YFSETQ. This CDR3 has 14 residues. The chain's CDR3 is CASSLDTLIYEQYF. CDR3 sequence (DNA): TGCGCCAGCAGTCTAGACACACTAATCTACGAGCAGTACTTC.

The rearrangement joins TRBV29-1 to TRBJ2-1; D not resolved. In germline, CDR1 is SQVTM, CDR2 ANQGSEA. The CDR3 loop spans 14 amino acids. V shed 4 bases and J shed 1 base, with 11 bases lying between them. The DNA for the CDR3 is TGCAGCGTTGGCTCTAGGTTTTCCTACAATGAGCAGTTCTTC. It is translated as CSVGSRFSYNEQFF.

The chain combines TRBV25-1 with TRBJ1-1; no definite D call. The CDR3 consists of 14 residues. Germline CDR1 and CDR2: MGHDK and SYGVNS. The ends were cut back, 8 bases at V and 2 bases at J, with 15 bases in the middle. DNA of the CDR3: TGTGCCAGCTTTCAAGGGAAACCAAACACTGAAGCTTTCTTT. It specifies CASFQGKPNTEAFF.

The V and J genes are TRBV6-5 and TRBJ1-2, with 10 nucleotides matching TRBD1. The V gene's germline CDR1 is MNHEY and CDR2 SVGAGI. Germline trimming cut 8 bases from V and 6 bases from J; bases unmatched to any gene: 6. The CDR3 consists of 13 residues. In DNA form, the CDR3 reads TGTGCCAGCTCGGACAGGGGGGATGATGGCTACACCTTC. Its translation: CASSDRGDDGYTF.

The rearrangement joins TRBV11-2 to TRBJ2-7; 8 bases line up with TRBD2. CDR3 length: 19 residues. V trimming: 3 bases; J trimming: 3 bases; junction bases outside the gene matches: 19. In germline, CDR1 is SGHAT, CDR2 FQNNGV. CDR3 DNA: TGTGCCAGCAGCTTCCCCGGGACTAGGGGCAAGAGGGGGTACTACGAGCAGTACTTC. Translation gives CASSFPGTRGKRGYYEQYF.

The J gene is TRBJ2-3, the V gene TRBV4-1, with 9 bases identical to TRBD1. Germline CDR1 reads MGHRA; CDR2 reads YSYEKL. The CDR3 sequence is 17 residues long. V shed 0 bases, J shed 5 bases, and the junction held 9 bases outside the gene matches. The CDR3 here is CASSQEYRTGALDTQYF. In DNA form, the CDR3 reads TGCGCCAGCAGCCAAGAGTATAGGACAGGGGCCCTAGATACGCAGTATTTT.

The chain couples TRBV28 to TRBJ1-1; a weak D match, TRBD1 (5 bases). Trimming removed 9 bases at V and 1 base at J, with 12 bases between. CDR1 is MDHEN, CDR2 SYDVKM, per germline. The CDR3 totals 13 residues. CDR3 in amino acids: CASTPGRNTEAFF. DNA of the CDR3: TGTGCCAGTACACCAGGGCGGAACACTGAAGCTTTCTTT.

Comment on this clone: A read error may explain this, as a much larger clone is one base away. The rearrangement uses TRBV5-1 and TRBJ2-5, with D perhaps TRBD1 (6 bases). This CDR3 is built from 15 residues. CDR1 and CDR2 (germline): SGHRS, YFSETQ. The V and J ends lost 1 base and 5 bases respectively, with 15 bases between them. DNA of the CDR3: TGCGCCAGCAGCTTGAGGTCAGGGGCGGAGGAGACCCAGTACTTC. Translated: CASSLRSGAEETQYF.